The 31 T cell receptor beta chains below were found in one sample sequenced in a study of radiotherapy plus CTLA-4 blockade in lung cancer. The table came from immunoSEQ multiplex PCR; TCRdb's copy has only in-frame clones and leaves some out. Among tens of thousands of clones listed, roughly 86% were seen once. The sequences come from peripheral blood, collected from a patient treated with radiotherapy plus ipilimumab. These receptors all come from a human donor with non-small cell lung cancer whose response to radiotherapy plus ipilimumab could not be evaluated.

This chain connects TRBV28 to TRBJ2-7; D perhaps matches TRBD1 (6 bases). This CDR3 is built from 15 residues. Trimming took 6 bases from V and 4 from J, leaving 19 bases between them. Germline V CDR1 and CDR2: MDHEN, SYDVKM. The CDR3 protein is CASSPSRTAEYEQYF. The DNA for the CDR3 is TGTGCCAGCAGCCCCTCAAGGACAGCTGAGTACGAGCAGTACTTC.

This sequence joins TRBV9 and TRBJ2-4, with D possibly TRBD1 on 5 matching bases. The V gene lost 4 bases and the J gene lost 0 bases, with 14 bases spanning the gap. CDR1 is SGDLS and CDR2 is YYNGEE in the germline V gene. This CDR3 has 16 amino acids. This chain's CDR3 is CASSPGDSLAKNIQYF. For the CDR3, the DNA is TGTGCCAGCAGCCCAGGAGACAGCTTAGCCAAAAACATTCAGTACTTC.

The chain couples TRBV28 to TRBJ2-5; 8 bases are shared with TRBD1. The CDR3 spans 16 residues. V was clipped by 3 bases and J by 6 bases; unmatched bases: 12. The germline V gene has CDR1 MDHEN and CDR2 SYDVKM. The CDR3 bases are TGTGCCAGCAGTTTGGTCCAGGACAGGGTGACGAAGACCCAGTACTTC. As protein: CASSLVQDRVTKTQYF.

CDR3 residues: CASSASSGSLLSSYNEQFF. For the CDR3, the DNA is TGTGCCAGCAGTGCCTCTAGCGGGAGCCTCCTTAGCTCCTACAATGAGCAGTTCTTC. The rearrangement uses TRBV27 and TRBJ2-1, with 10 bases identical to TRBD2. The CDR3 is 19 residues long. Trimming removed 5 bases from V and 0 bases from J; junction bases left unmatched: 13. Germline V lookup: CDR1 MNHEY, CDR2 SMNVEV (reference sequence).

CDR3 sequence (DNA): TGTGCCAGCAGGTCAGGGGGAATCGGGGAGCTGTTTTTT. This gives the protein CASRSGGIGELFF. The rearrangement links TRBV27 to TRBJ2-2; 7 bases map to TRBD1. The V gene's germline CDR1 is MNHEY and CDR2 SMNVEV (reference sequence). V trimming: 6 bases; J trimming: 7 bases; junction bases outside the gene matches: 5. The CDR3 runs 13 residues.

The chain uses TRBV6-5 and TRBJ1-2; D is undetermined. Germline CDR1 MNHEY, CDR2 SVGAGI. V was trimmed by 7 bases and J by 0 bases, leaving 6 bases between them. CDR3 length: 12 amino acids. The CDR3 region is CASTDSNYGYTF. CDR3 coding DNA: TGTGCCAGCACAGATTCTAACTATGGCTACACCTTC.

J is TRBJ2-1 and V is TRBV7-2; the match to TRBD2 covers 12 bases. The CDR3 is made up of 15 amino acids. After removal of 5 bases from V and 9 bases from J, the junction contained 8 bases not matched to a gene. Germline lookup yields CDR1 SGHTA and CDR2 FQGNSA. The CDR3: CASSRLAGEGGEQFF. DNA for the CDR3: TGTGCCAGCAGCCGACTAGCGGGAGAGGGTGGTGAGCAGTTCTTC.

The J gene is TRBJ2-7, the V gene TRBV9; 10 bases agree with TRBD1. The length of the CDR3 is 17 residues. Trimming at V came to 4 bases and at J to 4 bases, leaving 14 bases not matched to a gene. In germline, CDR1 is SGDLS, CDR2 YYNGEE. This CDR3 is CASSPSGGQGSLYEQYF. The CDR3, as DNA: TGTGCCAGCAGCCCATCAGGGGGACAGGGGAGTTTGTACGAGCAGTACTTC.

In nucleotides, the CDR3 is TGTGCCAGCAGCGAGCCCGACCCCGTCGGGGGCTACACCTTC. This encodes CASSEPDPVGGYTF. The chain couples TRBV9 to TRBJ1-2, with D hard to call. Deletions cut 3 bases from V and 8 bases from J, with 17 bases between. The CDR3 totals 14 residues. Germline V gives CDR1 SGDLS, CDR2 YYNGEE.

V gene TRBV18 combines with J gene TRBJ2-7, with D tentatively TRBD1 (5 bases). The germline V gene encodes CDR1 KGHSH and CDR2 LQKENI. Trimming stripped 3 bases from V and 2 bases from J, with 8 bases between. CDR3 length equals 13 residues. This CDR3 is CASSPTDAYEQYF. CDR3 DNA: TGTGCCAGCTCACCGACAGATGCCTACGAGCAGTACTTC.

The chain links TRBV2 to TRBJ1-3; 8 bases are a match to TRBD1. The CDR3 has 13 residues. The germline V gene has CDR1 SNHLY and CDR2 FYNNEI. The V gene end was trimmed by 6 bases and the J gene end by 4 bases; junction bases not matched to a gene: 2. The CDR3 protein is CASRGQVGNTIYF. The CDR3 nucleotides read TGTGCCAGCAGGGGACAGGTCGGAAACACCATATATTTT. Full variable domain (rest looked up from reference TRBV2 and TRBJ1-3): EPEVTQTPSHQVTQMGQEVILRCVPISNHLYFYWYRQILGQKVEFLVSFYNNEISEKSEIFDDQFSVERPDGSNFTLKIRSTKLEDSAMYFCASRGQVGNTIYFGEGSWLTVV.

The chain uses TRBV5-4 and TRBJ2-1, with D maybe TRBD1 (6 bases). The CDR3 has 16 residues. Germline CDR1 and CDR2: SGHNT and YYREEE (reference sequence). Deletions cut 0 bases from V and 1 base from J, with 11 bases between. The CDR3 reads CASSLAGARSYNEQFF. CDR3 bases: TGTGCCAGCAGCTTGGCAGGGGCTAGGTCCTACAATGAGCAGTTCTTC.

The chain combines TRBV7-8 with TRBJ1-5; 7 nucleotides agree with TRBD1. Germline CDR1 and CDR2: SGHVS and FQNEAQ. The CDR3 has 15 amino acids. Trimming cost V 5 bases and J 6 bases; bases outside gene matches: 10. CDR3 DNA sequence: TGTGCCAGCAGCCCAAGACAGGGCGAGCGTCAGCCCCAGCATTTT. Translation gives CASSPRQGERQPQHF. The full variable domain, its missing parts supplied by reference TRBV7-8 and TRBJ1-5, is GAGVSQSPRYKVAKRGQDVALRCDPISGHVSLFWYQQALGQGPEFLTYFQNEAQLDKSGLPSDRFFAERPEGSVSTLKIQRTQQEDSAVYLCASSPRQGERQPQHFGDGTRLSIL.

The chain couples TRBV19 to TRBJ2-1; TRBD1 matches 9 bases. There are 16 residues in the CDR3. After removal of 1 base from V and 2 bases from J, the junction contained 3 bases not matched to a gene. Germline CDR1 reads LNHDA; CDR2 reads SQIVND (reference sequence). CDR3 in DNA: TGTGCCAGTAGTATAGCCAGACAGGGGGCCTACAATGAGCAGTTCTTC. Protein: CASSIARQGAYNEQFF.

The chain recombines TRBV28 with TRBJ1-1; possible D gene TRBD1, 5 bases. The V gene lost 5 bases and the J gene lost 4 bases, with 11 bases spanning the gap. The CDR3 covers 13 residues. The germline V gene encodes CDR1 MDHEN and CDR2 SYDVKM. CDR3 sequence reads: CASSATGSTEAFF. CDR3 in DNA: TGTGCCAGCAGTGCCACAGGTAGCACTGAAGCTTTCTTT.

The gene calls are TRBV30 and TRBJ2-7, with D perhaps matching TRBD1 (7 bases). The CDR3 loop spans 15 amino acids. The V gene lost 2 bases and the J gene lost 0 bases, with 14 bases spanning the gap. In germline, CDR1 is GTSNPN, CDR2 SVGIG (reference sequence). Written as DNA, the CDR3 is TGTGCCTGGAGTTTAGGGCAGGGGGGCTCCTACGAGCAGTACTTC. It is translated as CAWSLGQGGSYEQYF.

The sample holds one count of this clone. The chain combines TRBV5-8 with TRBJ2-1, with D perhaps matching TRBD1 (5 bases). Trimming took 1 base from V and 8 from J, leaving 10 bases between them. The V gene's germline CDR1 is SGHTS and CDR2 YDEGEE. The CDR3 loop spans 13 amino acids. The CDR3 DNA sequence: TGTGCCAGCAGCTTGAGGGAAGGGGATGAGCAGTTCTTC. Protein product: CASSLREGDEQFF.

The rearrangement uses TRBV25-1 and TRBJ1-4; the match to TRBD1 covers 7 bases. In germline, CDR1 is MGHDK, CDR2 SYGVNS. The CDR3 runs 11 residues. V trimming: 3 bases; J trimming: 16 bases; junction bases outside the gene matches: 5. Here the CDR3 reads CASSDSQGPFF. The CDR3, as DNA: TGTGCCAGCAGTGATTCACAGGGGCCGTTTTTT.

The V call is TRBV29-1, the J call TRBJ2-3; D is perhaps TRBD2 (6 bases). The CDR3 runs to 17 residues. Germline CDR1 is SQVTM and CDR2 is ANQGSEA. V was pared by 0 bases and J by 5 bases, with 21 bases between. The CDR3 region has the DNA TGCAGCGTTGAAGATGAACAGCGGGCTCCATGGGGAGATACGCAGTATTTT. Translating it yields CSVEDEQRAPWGDTQYF.

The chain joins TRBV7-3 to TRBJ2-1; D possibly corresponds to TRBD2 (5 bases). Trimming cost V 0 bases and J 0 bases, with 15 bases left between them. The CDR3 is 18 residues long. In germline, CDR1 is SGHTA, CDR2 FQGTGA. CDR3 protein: CASSLTHGGGSSYNEQFF. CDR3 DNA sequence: TGTGCCAGCAGCTTAACGCATGGCGGAGGAAGCTCCTACAATGAGCAGTTCTTC.

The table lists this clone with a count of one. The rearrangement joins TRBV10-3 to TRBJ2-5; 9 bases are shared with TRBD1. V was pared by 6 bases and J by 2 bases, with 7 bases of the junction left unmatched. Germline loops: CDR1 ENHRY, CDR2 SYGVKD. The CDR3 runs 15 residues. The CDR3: CAISPGQGFQETQYF. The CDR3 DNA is TGTGCCATCAGCCCGGGACAGGGTTTTCAAGAGACCCAGTACTTC.

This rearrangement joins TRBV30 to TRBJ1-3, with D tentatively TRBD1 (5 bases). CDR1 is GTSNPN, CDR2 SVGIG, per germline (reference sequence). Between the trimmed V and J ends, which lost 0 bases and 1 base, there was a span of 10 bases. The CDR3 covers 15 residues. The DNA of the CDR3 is TGTGCCTGGAGTGTCCCAGGGACTTCTGGAAACACCATATATTTT. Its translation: CAWSVPGTSGNTIYF.

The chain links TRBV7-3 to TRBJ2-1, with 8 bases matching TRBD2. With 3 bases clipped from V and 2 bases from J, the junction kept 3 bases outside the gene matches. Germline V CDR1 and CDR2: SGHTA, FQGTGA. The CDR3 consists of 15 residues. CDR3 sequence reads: CASSFGAGAYNEQFF. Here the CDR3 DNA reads TGTGCCAGCAGCTTCGGAGCGGGGGCCTACAATGAGCAGTTCTTC.

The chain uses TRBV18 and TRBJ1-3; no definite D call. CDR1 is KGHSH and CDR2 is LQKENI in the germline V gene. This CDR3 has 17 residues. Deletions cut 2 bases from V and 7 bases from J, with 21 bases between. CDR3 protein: CASSPGSAGYERNTIYF. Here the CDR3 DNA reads TGTGCCAGCTCACCAGGCTCGGCGGGGTATGAGAGGAACACCATATATTTT.

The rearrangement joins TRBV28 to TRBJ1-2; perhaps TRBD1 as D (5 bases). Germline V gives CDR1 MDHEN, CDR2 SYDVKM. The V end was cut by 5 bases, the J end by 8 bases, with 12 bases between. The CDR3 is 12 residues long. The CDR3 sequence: CASSETVGGYTF. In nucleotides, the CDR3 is TGTGCCAGCAGTGAGACAGTTGGAGGCTACACCTTC.

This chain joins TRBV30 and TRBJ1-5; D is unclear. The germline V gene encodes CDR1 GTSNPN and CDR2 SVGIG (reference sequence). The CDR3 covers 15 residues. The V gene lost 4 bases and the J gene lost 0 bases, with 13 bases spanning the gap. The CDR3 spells CAWTAGQYSNQPQHF. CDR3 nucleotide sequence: TGTGCCTGGACCGCTGGGCAGTATAGCAATCAGCCCCAGCATTTT.

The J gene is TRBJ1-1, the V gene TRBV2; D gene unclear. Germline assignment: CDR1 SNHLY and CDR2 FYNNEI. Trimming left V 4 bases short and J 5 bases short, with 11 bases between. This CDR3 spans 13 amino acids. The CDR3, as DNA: TGTGCCAGCAGTGTACGGGTTGGGACTGAAGCTTTCTTT. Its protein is CASSVRVGTEAFF.

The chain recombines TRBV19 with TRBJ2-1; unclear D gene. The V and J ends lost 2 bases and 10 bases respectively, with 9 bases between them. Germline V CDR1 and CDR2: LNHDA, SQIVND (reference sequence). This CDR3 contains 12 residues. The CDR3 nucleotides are TGTGCCAGTAGTATACGTTCAACAGAGCAGTTCTTC. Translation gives CASSIRSTEQFF.

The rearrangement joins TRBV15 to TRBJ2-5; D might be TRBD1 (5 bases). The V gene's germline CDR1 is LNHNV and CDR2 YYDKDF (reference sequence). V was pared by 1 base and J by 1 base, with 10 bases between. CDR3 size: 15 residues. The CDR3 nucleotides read TGTGCCACCAGCAGAGGAGACAGACCCCAAGAGACCCAGTACTTC. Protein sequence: CATSRGDRPQETQYF.

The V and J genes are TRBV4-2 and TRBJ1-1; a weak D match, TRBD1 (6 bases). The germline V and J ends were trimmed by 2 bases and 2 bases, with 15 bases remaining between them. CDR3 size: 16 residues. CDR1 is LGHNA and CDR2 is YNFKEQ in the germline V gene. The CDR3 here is CASSQIDTGKNTEAFF. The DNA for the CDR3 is TGTGCCAGCAGCCAAATTGATACAGGGAAAAACACTGAAGCTTTCTTT.

In DNA form, the CDR3 reads TGTGCCAGCAGCGTAGGCGTTTTAAGCCCAGATACGCAGTATTTT. The encoded protein is CASSVGVLSPDTQYF. The chain employs TRBV9 and TRBJ2-3; D is uncertain. Trimming removed 0 bases at V and 4 bases at J, with 12 bases between. This CDR3 region has 15 residues. In germline, CDR1 is SGDLS, CDR2 YYNGEE.